This TCR beta chain appears in the sequencing data of a study of blood T cells in healthy people across ages. The study's findings and limits: Researchers said unsorted PBMCs prevented a conclusive naive versus antigen-experienced comparison.

Alongside a J-beta primer mix, a sample-barcoded 5' primer served in a second PCR lasting 7 to 11 cycles. TCRdb reprocessed the 5' RACE reads via MiXCR and lists one record per CDR3 protein. The top ten clones hold around 11% of a sample with 1.5 million to 2 million distinct CDR3 sequences, about 31% of them seen once. A remark on this clonotype: What it recognizes is unknown.

Every donor provided roughly 10 milliliters of peripheral blood. Researchers isolated at least 7 million PBMCs per sample. Extraction yielded at least 5 micrograms of total RNA per sample. Trimming stripped 7 bases from V and 1 base from J, with 13 bases between. Germline V gene data show CDR1 as DFQATT and CDR2 as SNEGSKA (reference sequence). There are 13 residues in the CDR3. The sample taken for sequencing was blood. The genes are TRBV20-1 and TRBJ2-5; D is perhaps TRBD1 (6 bases). The TCR originated in a woman aged 25 to 39 in good health. As DNA, the CDR3 is TGCAGTGTCAGTGGGGGCAGCCAAGAGACCCAGTACTTC. It yields the protein CSVSGGSQETQYF.